This T cell receptor (beta chain) is drawn from a study of blood T cell repertoires in COVID-19. About the research overall: T cells, B-cell-depleted T cells, or PBMCs supplied cDNA or gDNA.

CDR3 length: 13 amino acids. Germline V gene data show CDR1 as MGHRA and CDR2 as YSYEKL. V lost 5 bases, J lost 6 bases, and 2 bases stayed unmatched. Per the authors' pipeline: Estimates of nucleated cell counts were drawn from the amplification of reference gene primers. Method: immunoSEQ multiplex PCR; TCRdb's copy keeps in-frame clones and lacks some. The V and J calls and clone size come from that table; D and trimming were worked out from the DNA. This sample has about 150,000 clones, with 75% to 90% found just once. This TCR was recovered from a woman aged 40 to 50 who had been exposed to COVID-19. This rearrangement joins TRBV4-1 to TRBJ2-1; the match to TRBD2 covers 9 bases. The sequenced sample consisted of PBMCs or T cells enriched from blood (not recorded which). In DNA form, the CDR3 reads TGCGCCAGCAGCGGGCGGGGGGGCAATGAGCAGTTCTTC. Amino acid sequence: CASSGRGGNEQFF.